What follows are 11 T cell receptor beta chains derived from one specimen sequenced in a study of T cell clonality in common variable immunodeficiency. Sequencing used immunoSEQ multiplex PCR; TCRdb keeps in-frame clones, though not all of them. There are about 35,000 clones in the sample, none observed a single time. The sequenced material came from peripheral blood mononuclear cells. The receptors come from a person aged 18-69 years in good health.

This clone turned up a few times. Sequencing ends 3 residues short of the CDR3 end; the germline J gene provides the rest. The rearrangement links TRBV7-9 to TRBJ1-2; tentatively, D is TRBD1 (5 bases). This CDR3 has 10 amino acids. Germline V CDR1 and CDR2: SEHNR, FQNEAQ (reference sequence). CDR3 sequence: CASGGNDYTF. The part of the CDR3 DNA that was read is TGTGCCAGCGGGGGGAATGAC.

This clone was seen many times. This CDR3 is CASSSYRDSYEQYF. The CDR3 bases that were read are TGCGCCAGCAGCAGTTACAGGGACTCCTACGAG. The rearrangement joins TRBV5-1 to TRBJ2-7, with D possibly TRBD1 on 6 matching bases. From the germline J gene comes the end of the CDR3, since the read stops 3 residues before it. CDR3 length: 14 residues. V was shortened by 4 bases and J by 0 bases, with 11 bases between the two germline ends. The germline V gene has CDR1 SGHRS and CDR2 YFSETQ.

This clone was seen only a few times. The read halts 3 residues ahead of the CDR3 end, with the missing end drawn from the germline J gene. V usage is TRBV6-1 and J usage is TRBJ1-2; maybe TRBD1 (6 bases). CDR1 and CDR2 from the germline V gene are MNHNS and SASEGT. The CDR3 is made up of 17 amino acids. CDR3 DNA (partial): TGTGCCAGCAGTGAAAGGCTGACGGGACTAGCGGGACACGAC. It is translated as CASSERLTGLAGHD. The whole CDR3 sequence reads CASSERLTGLAGHDYTF.

This clone was seen at least ten times. The CDR3 extends 3 residues past the end of the read, so its final part is completed from the germline J gene. The chain employs TRBV5-1 and TRBJ2-7, with 8 bases aligning to TRBD2. The V and J ends lost 0 bases and 4 bases, in that order; junction bases with no gene match: 6. CDR1 and CDR2 (germline): SGHRS, YFSETQ. The CDR3 covers 15 residues. The CDR3 is CASSLGSGSGYEQYF. CDR3 DNA (partial): TGCGCCAGCAGCTTGGGGAGCGGGAGTGGGTACGAG.

This clone showed up many times. The read ends 3 residues shy of where the CDR3 ends; the end is completed using the germline J gene. The chain has TRBV28 and TRBJ2-7, with a tentative D call TRBD1 (5 bases). Germline V gene data show CDR1 as MDHEN and CDR2 as SYDVKM. V dropped 5 bases and J dropped 5 bases, with 13 bases sitting between them. The CDR3 totals 13 residues. The covered CDR3 bases are TGTGCCAGCAGTCCAATAGGGGAAAACGAG. Amino acid sequence: CASSPIGENE. The whole CDR3 reads CASSPIGENEQYF.

In its sample, this clone was seen a few times. The read terminates 3 residues ahead of where the CDR3 ends, so the germline J gene completes it. The chain links TRBV20-1 to TRBJ2-7, with TRBD2 matching 8 bases. CDR1 and CDR2 (germline): DFQATT, SNEGSKA (reference sequence). V gave up 4 bases and J gave up 0 bases; unmatched junction bases: 5. The CDR3 totals 14 residues. The sequenced part of the CDR3 DNA is TGCAGTGCTATTCTTAGCGGGAACTCCTACGAG. Protein sequence: CSAILSGNSYE. The whole CDR3 reads CSAILSGNSYEQYF.

This clone has a count of ten or more. The CDR3 is cut off 3 residues early in the read; its end comes from the germline J gene. V usage is TRBV18 and J usage is TRBJ2-2; 7 bases align to TRBD2. V trimming: 3 bases; J trimming: 4 bases; junction bases outside the gene matches: 8. The CDR3 is 16 residues long. CDR1 KGHSH and CDR2 LQKENI come from the germline V gene. The chain's CDR3 is CASSPPVGLGTGELFF. Partial CDR3 DNA: TGTGCCAGCTCACCGCCCGTAGGACTAGGCACCGGGGAG.

This clone was recorded at least ten times. The read finishes 3 residues shy of the CDR3 end, and the germline J gene is used to complete it. V usage is TRBV7-9 and J usage is TRBJ2-3, with TRBD2 identical over 7 bases. With 5 bases clipped from V and 7 bases from J, the junction kept 6 bases outside the gene matches. Germline V gene data show CDR1 as SEHNR and CDR2 as FQNEAQ (reference sequence). This CDR3 is 13 amino acids long. The sequenced CDR3 bases are TGTGCCAGCAGCATGGGCGGGGGAAATACG. Encoded protein: CASSMGGGNT. The entire CDR3 is CASSMGGGNTQYF.

This clone was counted at least ten times. The sequenced fragment ends 3 residues before the CDR3 boundary, so the rest is inferred from the germline J gene. The chain recombines TRBV4-2 with TRBJ2-3; unclear D gene. In germline, CDR1 is LGHNA, CDR2 YNFKEQ. V lost 0 bases and J 6 bases, leaving 4 bases between the germline ends. The CDR3 is 12 amino acids. CDR3 bases read: TGTGCCAGCAGCCAAGATCGTGATACG. It yields the protein CASSQDRDT. The whole CDR3 sequence is CASSQDRDTQYF.

This clone was counted between two and nine times. Compared with germline, one end of the junction differs, possibly owing to a read error. The CDR3 end lies 3 residues beyond the end of the read and is filled in from the germline J gene. The chain uses TRBV5-6 and TRBJ1-3, with TRBD1 as a possible D gene (5 bases). The CDR3 spans 15 residues. Germline CDR1 is SGHDT and CDR2 is YYEEEE. CDR3 DNA (partial): TGTGCCAGCAGCTTGGGATTCGGGACTGGAAACACT. This codes for CASSLGFGTGNT. The whole CDR3 sequence is CASSLGFGTGNTIYF. The entire variable domain, with the rest obtained from reference TRBV5-6 and TRBJ1-3, is as follows: DAGVTQSPTHLIKTRGQQVTLRCSPKSGHDTVSWYQQALGQGPQFIFQYYEEEERQRGNFPDRFSGHQFPNYSSELNVNALLLGDSALYLCASSLGFGTGNTIYFGEGSWLTVV.

This clone has at least ten counts. The CDR3 sequence is CAWSAQGYYGYTF. The CDR3 bases that were read are TGTGCCTGGAGTGCACAGGGATACTATGGC. The rearrangement uses TRBV30 and TRBJ1-2; possibly TRBD1 for D (6 bases). The read terminates 3 residues ahead of where the CDR3 ends, so the germline J gene completes it. The CDR3 has 13 amino acids. Per germline, CDR1 GTSNPN and CDR2 SVGIG (reference sequence). V lost 1 base and J 3 bases, leaving 9 bases between the germline ends.